The 20 T cell receptor beta chains presented below share a single source sample, sequenced in a study of tumor and adjacent non-tumor tissue in lung cancer (dated by TCRdb to the late 2010s). The library was prepared using multiplex PCR. The instrument given in TCRdb is Illumina HiSeq 2500. TCRbeta libraries were built by three rounds of nested PCR using primers (Table S4), following protocols modified from ARM-PCR. The raw public reads went through TCRdb reprocessing: fastp at Q25, MiXCR clone calling, in-frame beta chains kept. Identical CDR3 proteins give one entry, which carries the most common genes and DNA. Across this sample there are 60,000 to 95,000 distinct CDR3 sequences, with more than 60% seen only once. Roughly 12% of the sample is held by the ten biggest clonotypes. Bulk unsorted tissue served as the source for RNA extraction, and RNA quality was assessed using a NanoDrop ND-1000 and an Agilent 2100.

The sample consisted of lung tumor tissue. The receptors derive from a woman aged 45-60 years with non-small cell lung cancer.

This rearrangement joins TRBV4-1 to TRBJ2-1, with 7 bases identical to TRBD2. The ends lost 0 bases at V and 7 bases at J; junction bases unmatched: 12. This CDR3 contains 17 residues. Germline lookup yields CDR1 MGHRA and CDR2 YSYEKL. For the CDR3, the DNA is TGCGCCAGCAGCCAAGATCTGATAGAGGGAGGGCCTAATGAGCAGTTCTTC. Its protein product is CASSQDLIEGGPNEQFF.

In regard to this clonotype: Since no conserved phenylalanine or tryptophan closes the CDR3, a read error is the likely cause. The chain links TRBV7-9 to TRBJ2-2; the D is unclear. V was pared by 5 bases and J by 4 bases, with 11 bases between. The CDR3 runs 14 residues. The V gene's germline CDR1 is SEHNR and CDR2 FQNEAQ (reference sequence). The CDR3 region is CASSKNPTTGELFS. In nucleotides, the CDR3 is TGTGCCAGCAGCAAGAATCCGACCACCGGGGAGCTGTTTTCT.

This clonotype was recorded once. This CDR3 fails to terminate in the conserved phenylalanine or tryptophan, so it likely reflects a read error. The chain uses TRBV29-1 and TRBJ2-7; 11 bases map to TRBD2. The germline gives CDR1 SQVTM, CDR2 ANQGSEA. CDR3 length: 15 amino acids. The DNA of the CDR3 is TGCAGTGTTGCCGCCGGGACTAGCGGTGGGGGTGAGCAGTACTTA. Its protein product is CSVAAGTSGGGEQYL.

Regarding this clonotype: One end of the junction varies from germline; a read error may be responsible. V usage is TRBV12-3 or TRBV12-4 and J usage is TRBJ2-5; D is possibly TRBD1 or TRBD2 (5 bases each). This CDR3 spans 12 amino acids. The chain's CDR3 is CASSLAIGARYF. In DNA form, the CDR3 reads TGTGCCAGCAGTTTAGCCATCGGGGCCCGGTATTTC.

On this clonotype itself: Lacking the conserved final phenylalanine or tryptophan, this CDR3 likely reflects a read error. The chain joins TRBV29-1 to TRBJ2-7; maybe TRBD2 (6 bases). The ends were cut back, 2 bases at V and 7 bases at J, with 24 bases in the middle. Looked up from germline, CDR1 is SQVTM and CDR2 is ANQGSEA. This CDR3 region has 16 residues. CDR3: CSVEPHGTGDTREQYL. The CDR3 DNA reads TGCAGCGTTGAACCCCACGGGACTGGGGATACTAGGGAGCAGTACTTG.

About this clonotype: Its ends do not fully match the called genes, so a read error is possible. The chain is built from TRBV12-3 or TRBV12-4 and TRBJ1-2; D is uncertain. The CDR3 has 16 amino acids. DNA for the CDR3: TGTGCCAGCAGGTCCTTCGGGAGAGAAGCTAACTATGGCTACATCTTC. This codes for CASRSFGREANYGYIF.

Details on this clonotype: At one end, the junction sequence differs from germline, possibly due to a read error. The chain links TRBV4-2 to TRBJ2-7, with 10 bases lining up with TRBD2. The CDR3 loop spans 15 amino acids. CDR1 is LGHNA, CDR2 YNFKEQ, per germline. The CDR3 protein is CVSSQEPSGSYEQYF. CDR3 in DNA: TGTGTCAGCAGTCAAGAGCCTAGCGGGAGCTACGAGCAGTACTTC.

Comments on this clonotype: Being one base from a much bigger clone, this may be a read error. This sequence joins TRBV10-2 and TRBJ1-1, with D maybe TRBD1 (5 bases). This CDR3 region has 13 residues. CDR1 is WSHSY, CDR2 SAAADI, per germline. The CDR3 reads CPSSEGRVTEAFF. For the CDR3, the DNA is TGCCCCAGCAGTGAGGGCAGGGTTACTGAAGCTTTCTTT.

A word on this clonotype: A read error may explain this, as a much larger clone is one base away. The genes are TRBV6-2 or TRBV6-3 and TRBJ2-1, with a weak D call TRBD1 (5 bases). The germline V gene encodes CDR1 MNHEY and CDR2 SVGEGT. The CDR3 sequence is 13 residues long. The chain's CDR3 is CTSRGHTGYEQFF. The CDR3 bases are TGTACCAGCAGAGGTCACACAGGCTATGAGCAGTTCTTC.

The rearrangement links TRBV12-3 or TRBV12-4 to TRBJ1-4; 8 bases are shared with TRBD1. The CDR3 contains 16 residues. The V gene end was trimmed by 8 bases and the J gene end by 15 bases; junction bases not matched to a gene: 23. The CDR3 reads CASHPHKTGGGEEMFF. The CDR3 nucleotides are TGTGCCAGCCACCCCCACAAAACAGGGGGAGGAGAGGAAATGTTTTTT.

The sample holds many counts of this clonotype. J is TRBJ2-3 and V is TRBV6-2 or TRBV6-3; no definite D call. The CDR3 runs 15 residues. Germline assignment: CDR1 MNHEY and CDR2 SVGEGT. Trimming removed 6 bases from V and 1 base from J, with 14 bases in between. CDR3 amino acids: CASRYSFGGTDTQYF. CDR3 DNA sequence: TGTGCCAGCAGATACAGCTTCGGAGGCACAGATACGCAGTATTTT.

Relative to its sample, this clonotype is medium-sized. V usage is TRBV6-1 and J usage is TRBJ2-2, with 8 bases matching TRBD2. After removal of 1 base from V and 4 bases from J, the junction contained 5 bases not matched to a gene. The CDR3 loop spans 16 amino acids. Germline CDR1 is MNHNS and CDR2 is SASEGT. Written as DNA, the CDR3 is TGTGCCAGCAGTGAAGATCCCGGGAGGGTCACCGGGGAGCTGTTTTTT. It yields the protein CASSEDPGRVTGELFF.

Comment on this clonotype: One end of the junction fails to match germline, which may point to a read error. The genes are TRBV11-3 and TRBJ2-7, with D perhaps given as TRBD1 or TRBD2 (6 bases each). This CDR3 is built from 15 residues. The germline V gene encodes CDR1 SGHNT and CDR2 YENEEA. DNA for the CDR3: TGTGCCAGCAGCCTAGGGGGGCAGGGCCTTACCGAGCACTATTTC. This codes for CASSLGGQGLTEHYF.

A note on this clonotype: No conserved phenylalanine or tryptophan is present at the end of the CDR3, so a read error is the likely explanation. The CDR3 sequence is CASSQGSSGIYEQYL. CDR3 coding DNA: TGCGCCAGCAGCCAAGGCAGTAGCGGGATCTACGAGCAGTACTTA. V is TRBV4-1 and J is TRBJ2-7; 8 nucleotides match TRBD2. V lost 1 base, J lost 3 bases, and 5 bases stayed unmatched. The CDR3 extends over 15 amino acids. Germline V gives CDR1 MGHRA, CDR2 YSYEKL.

Details on this clonotype: Because the CDR3 is missing its conserved closing phenylalanine or tryptophan, this is likely a read error. The chain has TRBV20-1 and TRBJ2-3; a weak D match, TRBD2 (6 bases). The CDR3 consists of 15 residues. CDR1 DFQATT and CDR2 SNEGSKA come from the germline V gene (reference sequence). CDR3 sequence (DNA): TGCAGTGCTAGAGATGGGGGGATTCACACATATACGCAGTATTTG. It specifies CSARDGGIHTYTQYL.

The chain joins TRBV12-5 to TRBJ1-1; the match to TRBD1 covers 9 bases. Germline V gene sequence: CDR1 LGHNT, CDR2 FRNRAP. There are 12 residues in the CDR3. With V trimmed by 10 bases and J by 8 bases, 8 bases remained unmatched. The chain's CDR3 is CANSLGQGEAFF. Here the CDR3 DNA reads TGTGCTAATAGTTTGGGACAGGGCGAAGCTTTCTTT.

The chain is built from TRBV12-3 or TRBV12-4 and TRBJ2-2; 11 bases fit TRBD1. V lost 5 bases to trimming and J lost 10 bases; unmatched junction nucleotides: 12. CDR3 length: 16 amino acids. The CDR3 DNA reads TGTGCCAGCAGTCCGGGACAGGGGGTAGACACCCCGGAGCTGTTTTTT. Amino acids: CASSPGQGVDTPELFF.

Note on this clonotype: It may be a read error: a sequence one base away is much more abundant. The V and J genes are TRBV28 and TRBJ1-4, with TRBD1 as a possible D gene (5 bases). With 4 bases removed from V and 8 bases from J, the gap between germline ends came to 17 bases. The CDR3 is made up of 15 amino acids. CDR1 MDHEN and CDR2 SYDVKM come from the germline V gene. Here the CDR3 reads CASSSASQGREKLFF. CDR3 coding DNA: TGTGCCAGCAGTTCCGCGAGCCAGGGAAGGGAAAAACTGTTTTTT. Together with reference TRBV28 and TRBJ1-4, the CDR3 gives the full variable domain: DVKVTQSSRYLVKRTGEKVFLECVQDMDHENMFWYRQDPGLGLRLIYFSYDVKMKEKGDIPEGYSVSREKKERFSLILESASTNQTSMYLCASSSASQGREKLFFGSGTQLSVL.

This clonotype has ten or more counts. The gene calls are TRBV7-9 and TRBJ2-7; D is unresolved. CDR1 SEHNR and CDR2 FQNEAQ come from the germline V gene (reference sequence). V gave up 5 bases and J gave up 1 base, with 12 bases separating them. The CDR3 consists of 14 residues. CDR3 sequence (DNA): TGTGCCAGCAGCCCGCCCGGCGGATCCTACGAGCAGTACTTC. Translating it yields CASSPPGGSYEQYF.

The CDR3 loop reads CSVGPHGGSDTQYF. CDR3 sequence (DNA): TGCAGCGTTGGGCCACACGGAGGGTCTGATACGCAGTATTTT. The chain carries TRBV29-1 and TRBJ2-3; tentatively, D is TRBD2 (6 bases). The CDR3 contains 14 residues. V was cut by 4 bases and J by 6 bases, with 17 bases left in between. Germline CDR1 reads SQVTM; CDR2 reads ANQGSEA.